Listed here are 25 T cell receptor beta chains from one sample, sequenced in a study of Graves' ophthalmopathy and Graves' hyperthyroidism. Transcripts of RNA were the source for amplifying TCR beta CDR3 regions. First-round RT-PCR with HTBI primers preceded a second-round multiplex PCR. TCRdb processed the multiplex PCR reads anew with MiXCR; each CDR3 protein has one entry. Of 740,000 or so distinct CDR3 sequences in the sample, roughly 40% are singletons; the top ten hold 44%. Sequencing used peripheral blood. These receptors were collected from an adult man with Graves' ophthalmopathy.

This clonotype was observed a handful of times. CDR3 nucleotide sequence: TGTGCCAGCAGTTATACCGAATCCTACGAGCAGTACTTC. It yields the protein CASSYTESYEQYF. The chain recombines TRBV6-6 with TRBJ2-7; no reliable D call. V dropped 3 bases and J dropped 1 base, with 7 bases sitting between them. The V gene's germline CDR1 is MNHNY and CDR2 SVGAGI (reference sequence). The CDR3 is 13 residues long.

The rearrangement joins TRBV5-1 to TRBJ1-1; no reliable D call. Germline CDR1 reads SGHRS; CDR2 reads YFSETQ. The V and J ends lost 1 base and 5 bases respectively, with 12 bases between them. CDR3 length equals 14 residues. For the CDR3, the DNA is TGCGCCAGCAGCTTGCGGGGTTGGGAGACTGAAGCTTTCTTT. This sequence encodes CASSLRGWETEAFF. Filled out from reference TRBV5-1 and TRBJ1-1, the complete variable domain reads KAGVTQTPRYLIKTRGQQVTLSCSPISGHRSVSWYQQTPGQGLQFLFEYFSETQRNKGNFPGRFSGRQFSNSRSEMNVSTLELGDSALYLCASSLRGWETEAFFGQGTRLTVV.

The chain combines TRBV30 with TRBJ2-7; D is perhaps TRBD2 (5 bases). The CDR3 covers 14 residues. With 3 bases removed from V and 6 bases from J, the gap between germline ends came to 18 bases. CDR1 is GTSNPN and CDR2 is SVGIG in the germline V gene (reference sequence). The CDR3 reads CAWRVSLARREQYF. The CDR3 DNA sequence: TGTGCCTGGAGAGTATCGCTAGCTCGGCGCGAGCAGTACTTC. The entire variable domain, with the rest obtained from reference TRBV30 and TRBJ2-7, is as follows: SQTIHQWPATLVQPVGSPLSLECTVEGTSNPNLYWYRQAAGRGLQLLFYSVGIGQISSEVPQNLSASRPQDRQFILSSKKLLLSDSGFYLCAWRVSLARREQYFGPGTRLTVT.

This clonotype was detected ten times or more. The V and J genes are TRBV29-1 and TRBJ1-2, with a tentative D call TRBD1 (6 bases). The CDR3 totals 16 residues. V was trimmed by 0 bases and J by 6 bases, leaving 20 bases between them. Looked up from germline, CDR1 is SQVTM and CDR2 is ANQGSEA. CDR3 region: CSVEDRRQVLRDGYTF. The DNA of the CDR3 is TGCAGCGTTGAAGATCGGAGACAGGTTTTAAGGGATGGCTACACCTTC.

This clonotype was counted ten times or more. This chain joins TRBV11-3 and TRBJ1-2; a weak D match, TRBD1 (5 bases). The V gene lost 6 bases and the J gene lost 4 bases, with 12 bases spanning the gap. This CDR3 region has 13 residues. The germline V gene encodes CDR1 SGHNT and CDR2 YENEEA. In nucleotides, the CDR3 is TGTGCCAGCAGTTCAGACAGCACCTATGGCTACACCTTC. This translates into CASSSDSTYGYTF. Filled out from reference TRBV11-3 and TRBJ1-2, the complete variable domain reads EAGVVQSPRYKIIEKKQPVAFWCNPISGHNTLYWYLQNLGQGPELLIRYENEEAVDDSQLPKDRFSAERLKGVDSTLKIQPAELGDSAVYLCASSSDSTYGYTFGSGTRLTVV.

This clonotype was seen only once. The chain joins TRBV24-1 to TRBJ2-5; 8 bases align to TRBD1. Germline CDR1 and CDR2: KGHDR and SFDVKD. With V trimmed by 11 bases and J by 4 bases, 5 bases remained unmatched. The CDR3 extends over 12 amino acids. CDR3 in DNA: TGTGCCAGCCAGGGGGCAGCAGAGACCCAGTACTTC. Its translation is CASQGAAETQYF.

In its sample, this clonotype was seen a few times. The CDR3 spells CASSPGLALSSYEQYF. For the CDR3, the DNA is TGTGCCAGCAGTCCCGGACTAGCCCTAAGCTCCTACGAGCAGTACTTC. The chain links TRBV9 to TRBJ2-7; 8 bases fit TRBD2. CDR1 and CDR2 (germline): SGDLS, YYNGEE. The junction had 10 bases not matched to a gene; V was cut back by 5 bases and J by 0 bases. The CDR3 is 16 amino acids.

This clonotype has a count of ten or more. The genes are TRBV11-2 and TRBJ2-5, with D maybe TRBD1 (5 bases). Germline CDR1 SGHAT, CDR2 FQNNGV. The CDR3 loop spans 15 amino acids. Trimming took 0 bases from V and 4 from J, leaving 12 bases between them. CDR3 protein: CASSLDSAGSETQYF. The CDR3 nucleotides are TGTGCCAGCAGCTTAGACTCGGCAGGGTCAGAGACCCAGTACTTC.

To note about this clonotype: At one end the junction does not follow the germline gene, possibly because of a read error. The V gene is TRBV7-9, the J gene TRBJ1-3; 9 bases align to TRBD1. The CDR3 extends over 17 amino acids. Germline loops: CDR1 SEHNR, CDR2 FQNEAQ (reference sequence). CDR3 loop: CASSSRQGGVGGNAIYF. The CDR3 DNA reads TGTGCCAGCAGCTCCCGACAGGGGGGTGTGGGAGGAAACGCCATATATTTT.

On this clonotype: A junction end diverges from the germline sequence, so it may reflect a read error. CDR3 nucleotides: TGCGCCAGCAGCTTTTTGGAGCGGGAGCCTCTGGGGGAGCAGTACTTC. It specifies CASSFLEREPLGEQYF. The rearrangement uses TRBV7-9 and TRBJ2-5, with 8 bases fitting TRBD2. This CDR3 comprises 16 residues. Germline V gene lookup returns CDR1 SEHNR and CDR2 FQNEAQ (reference sequence). Full variable domain (remainder filled in from reference TRBV7-9 and TRBJ2-5): DTGVSQNPRHKITKRGQNVTFRCDPISEHNRLYWYRQTLGQGPEFLTYFQNEAQLEKSRLLSDRFSAERPKGSFSTLEIQRTEQGDSAMYLCASSFLEREPLGEQYFGPGTRLLVL.

The sample holds many counts of this clonotype. The gene calls are TRBV25-1 and TRBJ1-1; D ambiguous. CDR1 is MGHDK, CDR2 SYGVNS, per germline. The CDR3 has 12 residues. V lost 7 bases, J lost 1 base, and 7 bases lay in between. The CDR3: CASTKGNTEAFF. DNA of the CDR3: TGTGCCAGCACAAAGGGGAACACTGAAGCTTTCTTT.

Worth noting for this clonotype: Just one base apart from a much larger clone, this may be a read error. The genes are TRBV24-1 and TRBJ1-5, with D tentatively TRBD1 (5 bases). CDR3 length: 14 amino acids. The germline V gene has CDR1 KGHDR and CDR2 SFDVKD. CDR3 sequence: CGAQVGDGNQPQHF. The CDR3 DNA reads TGCGGTGCCCAGGTGGGGGACGGCAATCAGCCCCAGCATTTT.

Note on this clonotype: A read error may account for a junction end that differs from germline. This chain joins TRBV10-2 and TRBJ2-5, with D possibly being TRBD1 (6 bases). CDR3 size: 14 residues. Germline values: CDR1 WSHSY, CDR2 SAAADI. CDR3 sequence reads: CASNLDSGKETQYF. The CDR3, as DNA: TGTGCCAGCAATTTGGACAGCGGTAAAGAGACCCAGTACTTC.

Details on this clonotype: Since a much larger clone is just one base distant, this may be a read error. V is TRBV29-1 and J is TRBJ2-7; TRBD1 agrees at 7 bases. Per the germline V gene, CDR1 is SQVTM and CDR2 is ANQGSEA. This CDR3 is built from 13 residues. The CDR3 DNA follows: TGCAGCATACACAGGGGTCCTTCCTACGAGCGGTACTTC. Residues: CSIHRGPSYERYF.

The chain is built from TRBV25-1 and TRBJ2-5; TRBD2 is a possible D gene (7 bases). The V end lost 6 bases, the J end lost 5 bases, and 19 bases lay between the germline ends. The germline V gene encodes CDR1 MGHDK and CDR2 SYGVNS. This CDR3 spans 15 amino acids. The CDR3: CASRGGARYLETQYF. The CDR3 DNA reads TGTGCCAGCAGAGGGGGGGCTAGGTATTTGGAGACCCAGTACTTC. The full variable domain, rest sourced from reference TRBV25-1 and TRBJ2-5, is EADIYQTPRYLVIGTGKKITLECSQTMGHDKMYWYQQDPGMELHLIHYSYGVNSTEKGDLSSESTVSRIRTEHFPLTLESARPSHTSQYLCASRGGARYLETQYFGPGTRLLVL.

As concerns this clonotype: A read error may be the cause here, since a much bigger clone is one base away. The CDR3 region has the DNA TGCGCCAGCAGGTCGGACGCCGCATCCTACGAGCAGTGCTTC. It yields the protein CASRSDAASYEQCF. The rearrangement uses TRBV7-9 and TRBJ2-7; D unclear. There are 14 residues in the CDR3. From germline, CDR1 is SEHNR and CDR2 FQNEAQ (reference sequence).

In its sample, this clonotype was seen a few times. The rearrangement joins TRBV19 to TRBJ1-5; D is possibly TRBD1 (5 bases). The CDR3 extends over 16 amino acids. CDR1 and CDR2 from the germline V gene are LNHDA and SQIVND (reference sequence). V was cut by 5 bases and J by 0 bases, with 14 bases left in between. CDR3: CASSHTTVYSNQPQHF. DNA for the CDR3: TGTGCCAGTAGTCATACGACAGTATATAGCAATCAGCCCCAGCATTTT.

This rearrangement joins TRBV11-2 to TRBJ2-7, with 9 bases that match TRBD1. The CDR3 spans 14 residues. Unmatched junction bases numbered 1, after V lost 1 base and J lost 3 bases. Looked up from germline, CDR1 is SGHAT and CDR2 is FQNNGV. CDR3 protein: CASSLGDRVYEQYF. In DNA, the CDR3 is TGTGCCAGCAGCTTAGGGGACAGGGTCTACGAGCAGTACTTC.

This clonotype occurred many times. The chain is built from TRBV20-1 and TRBJ1-1; D is unclear. This CDR3 is built from 13 residues. Trimming removed 2 bases at V and 4 bases at J, with 11 bases between. Germline V lookup: CDR1 DFQATT, CDR2 SNEGSKA (reference sequence). CDR3 nucleotides: TGCAGTGCTAGACACGACCCAGGCACTGAAGCTTTCTTT. Translating it yields CSARHDPGTEAFF.

This clonotype was recorded a few times. The V call is TRBV5-1, the J call TRBJ2-5; TRBD2 might be the D (6 bases). CDR1 SGHRS and CDR2 YFSETQ come from the germline V gene. The CDR3 covers 16 residues. Deletions cut 7 bases from V and 4 bases from J, with 23 bases between. The CDR3, as DNA: TGCGCCAGCGGTTCGGGCGGGGTCTTTCAGGGAGAGACCCAGTACTTC. This gives the protein CASGSGGVFQGETQYF.

This clonotype was counted ten times or more. The rearrangement uses TRBV12-3 or TRBV12-4 and TRBJ1-4; 7 nucleotides line up with TRBD1. With V trimmed by 4 bases and J by 8 bases, 7 bases remained unmatched. This CDR3 has 14 amino acids. The CDR3 nucleotides are TGTGCCAGCAGTTCGACAGGGAGTATCGAAAAACTGTTTTTT. Amino acids: CASSSTGSIEKLFF.

The chain links TRBV6-4 to TRBJ1-1; TRBD1 matches 7 bases. Looked up from germline, CDR1 is MRHNA and CDR2 is SNTAGT. CDR3 length equals 15 residues. The ends lost 5 bases at V and 0 bases at J; junction bases unmatched: 6. CDR3 coding DNA: TGTGCCAGCAGTTACGGGGGACAGATGAACACTGAAGCTTTCTTT. The encoded protein is CASSYGGQMNTEAFF.

This clonotype has a handful of counts. V usage is TRBV7-3 and J usage is TRBJ2-7; 7 nucleotides line up with TRBD1. With 5 bases clipped from V and 5 bases from J, the junction kept 12 bases outside the gene matches. Germline CDR1 reads SGHTA; CDR2 reads FQGTGA. The CDR3 loop spans 15 amino acids. Written as DNA, the CDR3 is TGTGCCAGCAGCAGAACAGGGGTGGTAAGCGACGAGCAGTACTTC. Protein product: CASSRTGVVSDEQYF.

The V and J genes are TRBV24-1 and TRBJ1-5; TRBD1 aligns across 10 bases. Germline lookup yields CDR1 KGHDR and CDR2 SFDVKD. The CDR3 consists of 17 residues. J was trimmed by 0 bases and V by 3 bases; bases with no gene match: 4. The DNA of the CDR3 is TGTGCCACCAGTGATGGGACAGGGGAGACTAGCAATCAGCCCCAGCATTTT. Amino acid sequence: CATSDGTGETSNQPQHF.

V gene TRBV2 combines with J gene TRBJ1-1, with a tentative D call TRBD1 (6 bases). In germline, CDR1 is SNHLY, CDR2 FYNNEI. The length of the CDR3 is 15 residues. The germline V and J ends were trimmed by 6 bases and 0 bases, with 14 bases remaining between them. For the CDR3, the DNA is TGTGCCAGCAGCGCGAACGGGGGCATGAACACTGAAGCTTTCTTT. It codes for CASSANGGMNTEAFF.